This is a list of T cell receptor beta chains from one sample in a study of blood T cell repertoires in COVID-19. Using immunoSEQ multiplex PCR, the repertoire was profiled, and TCRdb retains in-frame clones only, with some absent. This sample has under 75,000 clones; roughly 70% occur once, and the top ten carry roughly a sixth. Sample: peripheral blood. The receptors here all came from a woman between 50 and 59 years old with active or convalescent COVID-19. CDR3s include the opening cysteine and the closing phenylalanine or tryptophan. D genes are given only for firm matches. Clone size is stated in some rows and not others, as once, few, many or a class when expanded.

j_call | d_call | v_call | clone_size | cdr3_nt | cdr3_aa
TRBJ2-1 | - | TRBV11-3 | - | TGTGCCAGCAGCTTAGGATTTCCGGATGAGCAGTTCTTC | CASSLGFPDEQFF
TRBJ2-2 | TRBD1 | TRBV5-6 | - | TGTGCCAGCAGCCCTTTTCGGACAGGGGGAACCGGGGAGCTGTTTTTT | CASSPFRTGGTGELFF
TRBJ1-4 | - | TRBV5-6 | - | TGTGCCAGCAGCTATACAGGAGAAGCAACTAATGAAAAACTGTTTTTT | CASSYTGEATNEKLFF
TRBJ2-5 | TRBD2 | TRBV13 | - | TGTGCCAGCAGCCGCCGGGCGGGAGTTCGAGAGACCCAGTACTTC | CASSRRAGVRETQYF
TRBJ2-5 | TRBD2 | TRBV5-1 | - | TGCGCCAGCAGCTTGGGGGCTAGCGGGAGACAAGAGACCCAGTACTTC | CASSLGASGRQETQYF
TRBJ1-2 | - | TRBV6-6 | - | TGTGCCACCCTGCGGTATGGCTACACCTTC | CATLRYGYTF
TRBJ2-2 | TRBD1 | TRBV5-1 | - | TGCGCCAGCAGACCTGGGACAGGGGGCGATTTAGGCGGGGAGCTGTTTTTT | CASRPGTGGDLGGELFF
TRBJ1-2 | - | TRBV30 | - | TGTGCCTGGAGTTCAGGGTTCTATGGCTACACCTTC | CAWSSGFYGYTF
TRBJ1-5 | TRBD1 | TRBV25-1 | - | TGTGCCAGCAGCTACCGGGACAGTGTTCAGCCCCAGCATTTT | CASSYRDSVQPQHF
TRBJ2-3 | TRBD2 | TRBV18 | - | TGTGCCAGCTCACCACGTACTAGCGGAACTAGCACAGATACGCAGTATTTT | CASSPRTSGTSTDTQYF
TRBJ2-3 | - | TRBV10-1 | - | TGCGCCAGCAGTGAGACAGGAGCCCGGGCAGATACGCAGTATTTT | CASSETGARADTQYF
TRBJ2-5 | - | TRBV5-5 | - | TGTGCCAGCAGCCCAAGGACAGGAGGGGCGTGGGAGACCCAGTACTTC | CASSPRTGGAWETQYF
TRBJ1-2 | - | TRBV12-3/TRBV12-4 | once | TGTGCCAGCAGTTTAGAGGAGTATGGCTACACCTTC | CASSLEEYGYTF
TRBJ2-1 | - | TRBV5-4 | - | TGTGCCACCTCCGTCGGACAAGCTTCCTACAATGAGCAGTTCTTC | CATSVGQASYNEQFF
TRBJ2-1 | - | TRBV5-1 | once | TGCGCCAGCAGCTTGCGGGAAGGGTACAATGAGCAGTTCTTC | CASSLREGYNEQFF
TRBJ1-1 | - | TRBV7-9 | - | TGTGCCAGCAGCCTAACCGGGGGGCACACTGAAGCTTTCTTT | CASSLTGGHTEAFF
TRBJ1-6 | TRBD1 | TRBV5-5 | - | TGTGCCAGCAGCTCACTCCTCCAGGGGGCTGGTTCACCCCTCCACTTT | CASSSLLQGAGSPLHF
TRBJ2-3 | - | TRBV20-1 | once | TGCAGTGTTTGGGCCACAGATACGCAGTATTTT | CSVWATDTQYF
TRBJ2-3 | - | TRBV9 | - | TGTGCCAGCAGCCGGGGAGGCACAGATACGCAGTATTTT | CASSRGGTDTQYF
TRBJ1-5 | - | TRBV19 | - | TGTGCCACCAGCGGTTCGAGGGACAACTACCTTTATAGCAATCAGCCCCAGCATTTT | CATSGSRDNYLYSNQPQHF
TRBJ2-2 | TRBD1 | TRBV2 | - | TGTGCCAGCAGTGGGACAGGGGCCGGGGAGCTGTTTTTT | CASSGTGAGELFF
TRBJ2-1 | TRBD2 | TRBV28 | - | TGTGCCAGCAGTCCGGCCGGGGGAGCGGGAAACGAGCAGTTCTTC | CASSPAGGAGNEQFF
TRBJ2-6 | - | TRBV12-3/TRBV12-4 | - | TGTGCCAGCAGTTGGGGGGGCTCCCTGACTTTC | CASSWGGSLTF
TRBJ2-1 | TRBD2 | TRBV28 | few | TGTGCCAGCGGGCAGGGAGGGCAAAATGAGCAGTTCTTC | CASGQGGQNEQFF
TRBJ1-5 | - | TRBV7-8 | few | TGTGCCAGCAGCCCGAGGGGAGGAAATCAGCCCCAGCATTTT | CASSPRGGNQPQHF
TRBJ2-7 | - | TRBV18 | once | TGTGCCAGCTCACCAGGAGGGAGCTCCTACGAGCAGTACTTC | CASSPGGSSYEQYF
TRBJ1-3 | - | TRBV28 | - | TGTGCCAGCAGTTTAGCTAGAAACACCATATATTTT | CASSLARNTIYF
TRBJ1-2 | TRBD1 | TRBV5-1 | - | TGCGCCAGCAGCTCCGGGACAGGGTTCTATGGCTACACCTTC | CASSSGTGFYGYTF
TRBJ1-4 | - | TRBV28 | few | TGTGCCACCCGAAATCAGGGAGGTACTAATGAAAAACTGTTTTTT | CATRNQGGTNEKLFF
TRBJ2-7 | - | TRBV12-3/TRBV12-4 | few | TGTGCCAGCAGTAGCGGCTCCTACGAGCAGTACTTC | CASSSGSYEQYF
TRBJ2-5 | TRBD2 | TRBV2 | few | TGTGCCAGCAGTTCCGGGACTAGCTCCCAAGAGACCCAGTACTTC | CASSSGTSSQETQYF
TRBJ1-3 | - | TRBV5-4 | - | TGTGCCAGCCAGGGCGCTGGAAACACCATATATTTT | CASQGAGNTIYF
TRBJ2-2 | - | TRBV27 | once | TGTGCCAGCAGTTATCGGACACGAAACACCGGGGAGCTGTTTTTT | CASSYRTRNTGELFF
TRBJ2-5 | TRBD2 | TRBV30 | - | TGTGCCTGGTCCCCTAGCGGGAGAGAGACCCAGTACTTC | CAWSPSGRETQYF
TRBJ1-2 | TRBD1 | TRBV4-2 | - | TGTGCCAGCAGCCAAGACCAAGGACAGGGGAGAAGCTCAGATGGCTACACCTTC | CASSQDQGQGRSSDGYTF
TRBJ2-1 | TRBD2 | TRBV18 | - | TGTGCCAGCTCACGACACCGGCTAGCGGGAGGGGGGCCGGTAAATGAGCAGTTCTTC | CASSRHRLAGGGPVNEQFF
TRBJ1-6 | - | TRBV18 | - | TGTGCCAGCTCACCTTTTGGACAGTATAATTCACCCCTCCACTTT | CASSPFGQYNSPLHF
TRBJ1-1 | - | TRBV11-2 | medium-sized | TGTGCCAGCAGCTTTCTTACTGAAGCTTTCTTT | CASSFLTEAFF
TRBJ2-1 | - | TRBV20-1 | - | TGCAGTGCTAGTCCCGGGGGACGCTCGATCTACAATGAGCAGTTCTTC | CSASPGGRSIYNEQFF
TRBJ2-7 | - | TRBV30 | once | TGTGCCTGGAGTGTACTGAGGGACTACGAGCAGTACTTC | CAWSVLRDYEQYF
TRBJ1-1 | - | TRBV7-9 | - | TGTGCCAGCAGCTTAGCGCGCTCTAACACTGAAGCTTTCTTT | CASSLARSNTEAFF
TRBJ1-1 | - | TRBV10-2 | - | TGCGCCAGCAGTGAGTCGATCAGAAACACTGAAGCTTTCTTT | CASSESIRNTEAFF
TRBJ1-6 | - | TRBV2 | - | TGTGCCAGCAGTGAAGTAGATTATAATTCACCCCTCCACTTT | CASSEVDYNSPLHF
TRBJ1-1 | TRBD1 | TRBV5-6 | medium-sized | TGTGCCAGCAGCTTGGCGGACAGGGGGCTTAACACTGAAGCTTTCTTT | CASSLADRGLNTEAFF
TRBJ1-6 | - | TRBV30 | few | TGTGCCTGGAAGGTGACAGGCCCCTCCTATAATTCACCCCTCCACTTT | CAWKVTGPSYNSPLHF
TRBJ2-2 | TRBD1 | TRBV10-1 | - | TGCGCCAGCAGTGAGCCCGGGACAGGGTACGGGGAGCTGTTTTTT | CASSEPGTGYGELFF
TRBJ2-5 | - | TRBV5-1 | - | TGCGCCAGCAGCTTGAACCGCGCGCGAGAGACCCAGTACTTC | CASSLNRARETQYF
TRBJ1-1 | - | TRBV5-6 | - | TGTGCCAGCAGCTTGATTGAGGGCTGGAACACTGAAGCTTTCTTT | CASSLIEGWNTEAFF
TRBJ1-6 | TRBD1 | TRBV6-4 | once | TGTGCCAGCAGTGACTGGAGAACAGGGGGCGGTTCACCCCTCCACTTT | CASSDWRTGGGSPLHF